This TCR beta chain originates from a study of blood T cell repertoires in COVID-19 (dated by TCRdb to about 2020). For context, the study as a whole: The collaborator samples originated in the United States, Italy and Spain and spanned the acute and convalescent phases of COVID-19. The material from the prospective study consisted of cDNA or gDNA derived from T cells, B-cell-depleted T cells, or PBMCs. The dataset comprised deeply sampled blood TCRbeta repertoires from subjects exposed to, actively infected with, or recovered from COVID-19. The repertoires were released in a freely available public database meant as a resource for research on the immune response to SARS-CoV-2. Samples were obtained from the ongoing ImmuneRACE study (first 160 participants) and from over 1,000 subjects provided by 6 global collaborators. A de-identified subject ID, COVID-19 status, age in years and sex were almost always included in the sample metadata. Where available, HLA class I and class II types were obtained from metadata supplied by the sample provider rather than from assay-based typing.

Results the study describes overall, beyond this receptor: Clinical and demographic metadata were provided uncurated, with the amount varying by source and participant.

In the prospective study, participants were about 18 to 95 years old, resided in 24 geographic areas of the United States, and were enrolled through a virtual design. In the prospective study, cohorts were assigned on the basis of participant-reported clinical history obtained from a screening survey and a study questionnaire. Exposed participants had been in contact, within 2 weeks of entering the study, with a person who had a PCR-confirmed or clinician-diagnosed case of COVID-19. In the prospective study, whole blood, serum and a nasopharyngeal or oropharyngeal swab were collected from each participant by mobile phlebotomists. Prospective study participants could optionally give additional blood draws and questionnaires over a roughly two-month period. Blood samples from the prospective study were shipped frozen or at room temperature prior to DNA extraction. The CDR3, from cysteine to phenylalanine, totals 16 residues. Kept here is only the CDR3 DNA, which spans 48 bases and is read in frame from base 1. CDR1 and CDR2, per the germline V gene, are KGHSH and LQKENI. The V end gives up 6 bases and the J end 0 bases, leaving 10 bases in the junction not matched to a gene.

Concerning this clone itself: This clone's antigen is unknown. Base qualities were left out, and no much larger clone turns up one base away.

TCRbeta CDR3 regions were amplified from genomic DNA using the immunoSEQ Assay, a bias-controlled multiplex PCR. In the source study's methods: The number of nucleated cells in each sample was estimated by amplification of reference gene primers within the assay. Sequence reads were collapsed and filtered to measure the absolute abundance of every unique TCRbeta CDR3 rearrangement. For each sample, productive Simpson clonality was calculated as the square root of Simpson's diversity index across productive rearrangements. The table comes from immuneACCESS by way of TCRdb, which keeps in-frame sequences with V and J called. Part of the clones is missing from these tables; in studies checked, under half for an unresolved V gene and the rest for unknown reasons. V, J and clone size are those of that table, while D and trimming were read from the DNA. The sample table lists 200,000 to 250,000 clones, 85% to 90% of them with a count of one. About 15% of the sample is in the top ten clones.

This sequence originates from a young man who had been exposed to COVID-19. The sequence joins TRBV18 to TRBJ1-2; TRBD1 matches 7 bases in the middle. The sequencing sample was made of PBMCs or T cells enriched from blood (not recorded which). The CDR3 region: CASSPRDSSSNYGYTF. The nucleotide sequence reads as follows: TGTGCCAGCTCCCCTCGGGACAGTTCCTCTAACTATGGCTACACCTTC.